This entry describes one T cell receptor (beta chain). Its antigen remains unidentified. The record has no base qualities; no much larger clone is one base away. The junction shows trimming of 5 bases on V and 0 bases on J, plus 14 bases between the germline ends. CDR1 and CDR2, per the germline V gene, are SGHAT and FQNNGV. CDR3 length: 16 amino acids, cysteine to phenylalanine. This entry keeps only the CDR3 DNA: 48 bases, framed from base 1. This specimen belongs to a study of cytotoxic CD8 clonotypes in ibrutinib-treated CLL (dated by TCRdb to about 2021). Regarding the study in general: The cohort had some eleven relapsed/refractory and approximately 15 treatment-naive patients; around 17 were IGHV unmutated. Partial responses were observed in roughly 24 patients and complete responses in 2; after a median follow-up of 68 months, remission was maintained in approximately 14 patients and progression was observed in some twelve. The response samples were drawn at a median of around eleven months into treatment, with a range of roughly 6 to 36 months. An average of about 260,000 productive templates and tens of thousands of productive rearrangements was obtained per sample. Longitudinal samples were obtainable from about 30% of the roughly 90 participants in the trial. Cryopreserved peripheral blood mononuclear cells were collected before treatment, at response, and at either disease progression or sustained remission. Every sample from remission and from progressive disease was obtained while the patients were still on ibrutinib. Points the paper makes about the study in general: Clonality rose at ibrutinib response, remained stable during sustained remission, and dropped back toward baseline at progression. At baseline, clonality was higher than in age-matched healthy donors and showed a strong correlation with circulating CD8+ T-cell counts. Lymph node repertoires were not examined, and the timing of sampling was not matched between patients in sustained remission and those whose disease progressed. Public clonotypes were rare and either shrank or stayed stable during treatment, and the rise in clonality at ibrutinib response reflected expansion of private clonotypes.

A MiSeq instrument was used for deep resolution sequencing, which targeted depths ranging from 1 in 1 million up to 1 in 200,000 T cells, with coverage averaging 10x for each clonotype. The immunoSEQ hsTCRB Kit was used to generate the TCR beta libraries. In the original analysis: Data were analyzed with ImmunoSEQ Data Assistant and ImmunoSEQ Analyzer, with V, D and J genes assigned per IMGT definitions. Clonality, which ranges from 0 to 1, was calculated by subtracting the normalized Shannon entropy of productive rearrangement frequencies from one. Only overrepresented clonotypes making up at least 0.05% of each patient's repertoire were included in the public clonotype analysis. Approximately 14 age-matched healthy donor repertoires from immuneACCESS served as clonality controls. This is the immuneACCESS table as TCRdb keeps it, with only in-frame sequences that have V and J called. A part of the clones is gone; compared with another copy, unresolved V genes explain less than half, and the rest is unexplained. The V and J calls and clone size were taken over from that table, and D and trimming were inferred from the DNA. The sample table holds approximately 45,000 clones, of which under 75% were seen once. The ten largest make up 13% of the sample.

Interpreted using the paper, the time point label stands for: eleven to twelve months on ibrutinib. Approximately 2 micrograms of genomic DNA were extracted from cryopreserved PBMCs for TCR beta library preparation. High-throughput TCR beta sequencing was performed on longitudinal blood samples from CLL patients receiving ibrutinib monotherapy. The patients took part in an open-label, single-center phase 2 trial of ibrutinib monotherapy. The rearrangement joined TRBV11-2 to TRBJ1-5, with the D gene too uncertain to name. This TCR came from a human donor with chronic lymphocytic leukemia. The specimen was PBMCs, collected after 12 months of ibrutinib treatment. The CDR3: CASSPRSTSSNQPQHF. The bases read TGTGCCAGCAGCCCCAGATCGACAAGTAGCAATCAGCCCCAGCATTTT.